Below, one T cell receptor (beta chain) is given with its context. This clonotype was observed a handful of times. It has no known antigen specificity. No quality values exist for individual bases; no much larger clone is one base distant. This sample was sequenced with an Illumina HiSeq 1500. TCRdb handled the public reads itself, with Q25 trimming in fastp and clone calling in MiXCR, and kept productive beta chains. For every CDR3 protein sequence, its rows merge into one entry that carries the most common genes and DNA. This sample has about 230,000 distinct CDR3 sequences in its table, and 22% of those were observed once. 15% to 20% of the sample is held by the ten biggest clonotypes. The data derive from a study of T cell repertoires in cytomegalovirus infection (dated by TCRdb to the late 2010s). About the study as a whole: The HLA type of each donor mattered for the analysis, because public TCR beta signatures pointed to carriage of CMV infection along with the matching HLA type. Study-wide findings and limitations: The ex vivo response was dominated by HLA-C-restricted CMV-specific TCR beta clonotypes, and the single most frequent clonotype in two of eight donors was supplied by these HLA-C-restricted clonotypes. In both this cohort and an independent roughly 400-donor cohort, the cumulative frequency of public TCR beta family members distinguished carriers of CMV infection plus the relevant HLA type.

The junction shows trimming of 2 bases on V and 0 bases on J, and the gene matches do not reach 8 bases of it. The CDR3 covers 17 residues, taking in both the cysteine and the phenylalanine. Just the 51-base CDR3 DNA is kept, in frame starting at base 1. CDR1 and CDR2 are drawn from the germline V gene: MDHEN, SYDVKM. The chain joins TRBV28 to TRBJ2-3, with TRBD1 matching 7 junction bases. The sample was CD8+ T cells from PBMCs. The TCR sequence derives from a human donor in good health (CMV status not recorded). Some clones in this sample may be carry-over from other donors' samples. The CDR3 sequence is CASSLPRQGRSTDTQYF. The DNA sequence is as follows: TGTGCCAGCAGTTTACCCCGACAGGGCCGGAGCACAGATACGCAGTATTTT.